This section outlines one T cell receptor (beta chain) sequence together with its context. Authors' methods: Amplification of reference gene primers provided the estimated nucleated cell counts. Using immunoSEQ multiplex PCR, the repertoire was profiled, and TCRdb retains in-frame clones only, with some absent. That table is the source of V, J and clone size, and D and trimming were worked out from the DNA. This sample has around 140,000 clones, with approximately 80% found just once. This sample was taken from a study of blood T cell repertoires in COVID-19. The wider study: Spain, Italy and the United States supplied samples that represented acute and convalescent COVID-19. PBMCs, B-cell-depleted T cells, or T cells provided the cDNA or gDNA that made up the material.

The sequencing input was peripheral blood. The TCR comes from a woman of 80 years or more with active or convalescent COVID-19.

The CDR3 here is CASSLGTGLTYSNQPQHF. CDR3 coding DNA: TGTGCCAGCAGCTTAGGGACAGGGCTAACTTATAGCAATCAGCCCCAGCATTTT. V usage is TRBV7-9 and J usage is TRBJ1-5; TRBD1 agrees at 8 bases. This CDR3 is built from 18 residues. V trimming: 1 base; J trimming: 0 bases; junction bases outside the gene matches: 8. The germline V gene has CDR1 SEHNR and CDR2 FQNEAQ (reference sequence).